This T cell receptor beta chain is from a study of early T cells in non-severe SARS-CoV-2 infection. This clonotype was recorded a few times. Germline V lookup: CDR1 MNHNS, CDR2 SASEGT. Trimming took 6 bases from V and 1 from J, leaving 13 bases between them. CDR3 length: 15 residues. Each CDR3 protein is one row after TCRdb ran MiXCR on the 5' RACE reads. The sample comprises approximately 71,000 distinct CDR3 sequences, less than 15% of which are singletons, and 4% to 5.5% rests with the top ten. The receptor comes from an adult who was a healthcare worker with PCR-confirmed SARS-CoV-2 infection or an uninfected control (not recorded which). The sample was whole blood. The chain recombines TRBV6-1 with TRBJ1-5, with D tentatively TRBD1 (6 bases). The CDR3 coding sequence is TGTGCCAGCAGAACAATTACAGGGAGCAATCAGCCCCAGCATTTT. Protein sequence: CASRTITGSNQPQHF.